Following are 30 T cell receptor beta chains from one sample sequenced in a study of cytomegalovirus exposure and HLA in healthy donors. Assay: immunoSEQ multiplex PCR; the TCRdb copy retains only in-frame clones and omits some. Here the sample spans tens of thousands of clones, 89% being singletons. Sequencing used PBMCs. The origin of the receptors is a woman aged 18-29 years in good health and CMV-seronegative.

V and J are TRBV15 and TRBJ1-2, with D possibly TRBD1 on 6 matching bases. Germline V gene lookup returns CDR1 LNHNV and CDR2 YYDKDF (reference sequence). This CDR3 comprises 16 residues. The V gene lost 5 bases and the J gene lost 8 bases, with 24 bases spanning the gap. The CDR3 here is CATSPPMGRGTSGYTF. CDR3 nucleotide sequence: TGTGCCACCAGCCCACCCATGGGGAGGGGGACGTCGGGCTACACCTTC. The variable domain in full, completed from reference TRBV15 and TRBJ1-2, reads DAMVIQNPRYQVTQFGKPVTLSCSQTLNHNVMYWYQQKSSQAPKLLFHYYDKDFNNEADTPDNFQSRRPNTSFCFLDIRSPGLGDTAMYLCATSPPMGRGTSGYTFGSGTRLTVV.

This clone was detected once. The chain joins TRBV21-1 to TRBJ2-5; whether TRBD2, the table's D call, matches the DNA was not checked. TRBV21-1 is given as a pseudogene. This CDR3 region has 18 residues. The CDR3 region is CASSKNMVQREGQETQYF. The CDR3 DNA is TGTGCCAGCAGCAAAAATATGGTACAGCGGGAGGGCCAAGAGACCCAGTACTTC.

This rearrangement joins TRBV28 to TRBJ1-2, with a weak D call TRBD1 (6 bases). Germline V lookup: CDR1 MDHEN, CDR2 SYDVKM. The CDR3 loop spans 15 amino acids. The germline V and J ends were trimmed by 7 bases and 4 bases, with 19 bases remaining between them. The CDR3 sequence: CASNDRRSALYGYTF. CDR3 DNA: TGTGCCAGCAACGACAGGAGAAGCGCGCTCTATGGCTACACCTTC.

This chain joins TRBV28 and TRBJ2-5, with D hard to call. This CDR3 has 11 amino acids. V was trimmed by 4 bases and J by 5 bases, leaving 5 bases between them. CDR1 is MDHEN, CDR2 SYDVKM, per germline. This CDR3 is CASSSRETQYF. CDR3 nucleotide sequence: TGTGCCAGCAGTTCCCGGGAGACCCAGTACTTC.

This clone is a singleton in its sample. The CDR3 loop reads CASSTDRHMNTEAFF. Written as DNA, the CDR3 is TGTGCCAGCAGTACGGACAGGCACATGAACACTGAAGCTTTCTTT. The gene calls are TRBV28 and TRBJ1-1, with TRBD1 matching 7 bases. The CDR3 has 15 residues. Per germline, CDR1 MDHEN and CDR2 SYDVKM. J gave up 0 bases and V 5 bases, and 6 bases lay outside the gene matches.

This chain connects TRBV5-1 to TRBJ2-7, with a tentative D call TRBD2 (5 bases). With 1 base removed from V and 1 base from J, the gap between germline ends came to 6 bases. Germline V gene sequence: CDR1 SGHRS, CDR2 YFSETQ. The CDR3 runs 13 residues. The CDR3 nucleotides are TGCGCCAGCAGCTTGCGACTATCCTACGAGCAGTACTTC. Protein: CASSLRLSYEQYF.

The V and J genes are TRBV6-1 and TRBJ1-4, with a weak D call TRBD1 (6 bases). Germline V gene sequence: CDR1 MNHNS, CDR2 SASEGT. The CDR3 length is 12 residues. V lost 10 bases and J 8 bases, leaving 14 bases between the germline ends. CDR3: CATRTGYEKLFF. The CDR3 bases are TGTGCCACTAGAACAGGGTACGAAAAACTGTTTTTT.

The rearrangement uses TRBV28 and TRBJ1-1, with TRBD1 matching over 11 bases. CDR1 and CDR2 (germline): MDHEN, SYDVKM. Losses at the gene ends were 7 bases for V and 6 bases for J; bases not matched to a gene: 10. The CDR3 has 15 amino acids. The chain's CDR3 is CASKRGQGASAEAFF. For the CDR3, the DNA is TGTGCCAGCAAGAGAGGACAGGGGGCTTCTGCTGAAGCTTTCTTT.

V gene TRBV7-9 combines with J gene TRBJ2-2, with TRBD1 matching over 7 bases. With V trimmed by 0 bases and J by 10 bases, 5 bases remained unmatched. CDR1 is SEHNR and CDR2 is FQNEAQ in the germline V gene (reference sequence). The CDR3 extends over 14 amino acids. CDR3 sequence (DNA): TGTGCCAGCAGCTTAGCGGCAGGGGGTGTGGAGCTGTTTTTT. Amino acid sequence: CASSLAAGGVELFF.

The CDR3 region is CASLAVAYNEQFF. As DNA, the CDR3 is TGTGCCAGCCTCGCGGTAGCCTACAATGAGCAGTTCTTC. V gene TRBV6-1 combines with J gene TRBJ2-1; D gene unclear. The CDR3 has 13 amino acids. The germline V and J ends were trimmed by 8 bases and 2 bases, with 10 bases remaining between them. CDR1 MNHNS and CDR2 SASEGT come from the germline V gene.

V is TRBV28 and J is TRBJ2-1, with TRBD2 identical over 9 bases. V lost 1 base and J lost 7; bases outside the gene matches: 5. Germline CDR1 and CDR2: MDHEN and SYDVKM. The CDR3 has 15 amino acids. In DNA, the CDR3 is TGTGCCAGCAGTTTATTGCTAGCGGGAAGGAATGAGCAGTTCTTC. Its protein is CASSLLLAGRNEQFF.

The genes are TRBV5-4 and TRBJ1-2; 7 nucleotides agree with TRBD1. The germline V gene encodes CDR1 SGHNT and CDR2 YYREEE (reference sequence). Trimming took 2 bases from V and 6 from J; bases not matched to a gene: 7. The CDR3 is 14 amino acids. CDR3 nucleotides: TGTGCCAGCAGCTTATACAGGGGAATTGATGGCTACACCTTC. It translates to CASSLYRGIDGYTF.

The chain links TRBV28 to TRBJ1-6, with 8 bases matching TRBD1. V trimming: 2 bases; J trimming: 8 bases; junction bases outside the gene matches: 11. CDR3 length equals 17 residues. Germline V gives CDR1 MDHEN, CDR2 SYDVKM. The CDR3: CASSLGAGGASYSPLHF. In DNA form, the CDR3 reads TGTGCCAGCAGTTTAGGCGCAGGGGGCGCATCTTATTCACCCCTCCACTTT. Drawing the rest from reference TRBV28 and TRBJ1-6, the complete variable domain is DVKVTQSSRYLVKRTGEKVFLECVQDMDHENMFWYRQDPGLGLRLIYFSYDVKMKEKGDIPEGYSVSREKKERFSLILESASTNQTSMYLCASSLGAGGASYSPLHFGNGTRLTVT.

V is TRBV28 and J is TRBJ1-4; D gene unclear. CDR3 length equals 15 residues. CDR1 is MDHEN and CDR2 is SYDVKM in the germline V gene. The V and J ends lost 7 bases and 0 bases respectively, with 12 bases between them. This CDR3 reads CASNEGTPTNEKLFF. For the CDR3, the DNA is TGTGCCAGCAACGAGGGCACCCCAACTAATGAAAAACTGTTTTTT.

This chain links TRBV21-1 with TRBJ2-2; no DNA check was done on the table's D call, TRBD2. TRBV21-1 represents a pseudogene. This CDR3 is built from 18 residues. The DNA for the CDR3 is TGTGCCAGCAGCAAAGGCCCAGCCTCCCGAGAGGACACCGGGGAGCTGTTTTTT. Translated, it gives CASSKGPASREDTGELFF.

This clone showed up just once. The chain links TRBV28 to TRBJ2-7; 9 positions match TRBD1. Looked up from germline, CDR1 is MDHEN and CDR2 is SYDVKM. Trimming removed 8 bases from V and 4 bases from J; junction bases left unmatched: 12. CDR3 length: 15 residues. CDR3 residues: CASLPRQGDTYEQYF. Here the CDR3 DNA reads TGTGCCAGCCTTCCTCGACAGGGGGATACATACGAGCAGTACTTC. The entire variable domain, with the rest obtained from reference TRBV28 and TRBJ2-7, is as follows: DVKVTQSSRYLVKRTGEKVFLECVQDMDHENMFWYRQDPGLGLRLIYFSYDVKMKEKGDIPEGYSVSREKKERFSLILESASTNQTSMYLCASLPRQGDTYEQYFGPGTRLTVT.

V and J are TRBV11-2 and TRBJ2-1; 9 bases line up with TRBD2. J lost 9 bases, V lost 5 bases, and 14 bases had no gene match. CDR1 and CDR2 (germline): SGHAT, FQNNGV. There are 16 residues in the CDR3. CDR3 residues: CASSTSFAGGPSEQFF. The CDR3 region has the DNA TGTGCCAGCAGCACCTCCTTCGCGGGAGGGCCAAGTGAGCAGTTCTTC.

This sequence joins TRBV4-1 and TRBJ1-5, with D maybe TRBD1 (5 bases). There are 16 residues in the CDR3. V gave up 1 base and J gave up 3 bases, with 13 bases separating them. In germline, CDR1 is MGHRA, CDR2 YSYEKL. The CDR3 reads CASSQVDIQANQPQHF. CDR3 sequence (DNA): TGCGCCAGCAGCCAAGTGGACATTCAAGCCAATCAGCCCCAGCATTTT.

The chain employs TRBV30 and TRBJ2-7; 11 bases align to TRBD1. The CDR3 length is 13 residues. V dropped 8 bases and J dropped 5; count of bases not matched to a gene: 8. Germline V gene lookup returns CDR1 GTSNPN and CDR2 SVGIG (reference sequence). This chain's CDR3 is CAGGQGAKNEQYF. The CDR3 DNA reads TGTGCCGGAGGACAGGGGGCTAAAAACGAGCAGTACTTC.

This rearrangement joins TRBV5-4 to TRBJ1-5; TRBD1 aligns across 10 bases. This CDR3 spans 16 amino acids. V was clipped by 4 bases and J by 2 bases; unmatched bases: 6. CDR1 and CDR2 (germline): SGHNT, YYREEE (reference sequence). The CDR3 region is CASSRDRGLGNQPQHF. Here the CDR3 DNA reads TGTGCCAGCAGCCGAGACAGGGGGCTCGGCAATCAGCCCCAGCATTTT.

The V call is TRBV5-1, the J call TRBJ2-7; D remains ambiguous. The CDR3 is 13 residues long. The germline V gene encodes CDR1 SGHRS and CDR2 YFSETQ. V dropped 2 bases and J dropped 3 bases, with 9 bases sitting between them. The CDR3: CASSFASDYEQYF. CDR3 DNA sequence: TGCGCCAGCAGCTTTGCCAGCGACTACGAGCAGTACTTC.

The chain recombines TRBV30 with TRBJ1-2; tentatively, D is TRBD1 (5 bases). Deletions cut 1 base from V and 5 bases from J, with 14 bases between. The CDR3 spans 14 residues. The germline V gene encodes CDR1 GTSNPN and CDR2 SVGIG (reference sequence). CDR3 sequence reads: CAWSDGGIRYGYTF. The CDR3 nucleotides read TGTGCCTGGAGTGACGGGGGGATTAGATATGGCTACACCTTC.

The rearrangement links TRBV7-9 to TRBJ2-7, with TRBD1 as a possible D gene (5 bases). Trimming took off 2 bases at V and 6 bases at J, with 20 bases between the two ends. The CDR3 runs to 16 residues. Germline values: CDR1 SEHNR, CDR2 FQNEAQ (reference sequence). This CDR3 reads CASSLYQGWNLGEQYF. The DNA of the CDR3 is TGTGCCAGCAGCTTATATCAGGGCTGGAATCTCGGCGAGCAGTACTTC.

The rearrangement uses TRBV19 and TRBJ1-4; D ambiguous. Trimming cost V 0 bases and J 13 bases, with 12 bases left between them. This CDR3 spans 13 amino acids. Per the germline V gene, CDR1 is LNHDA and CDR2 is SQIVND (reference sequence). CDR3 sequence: CASSIEVGIRLFF. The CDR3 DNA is TGTGCCAGTAGTATAGAGGTCGGGATCCGACTGTTTTTT.

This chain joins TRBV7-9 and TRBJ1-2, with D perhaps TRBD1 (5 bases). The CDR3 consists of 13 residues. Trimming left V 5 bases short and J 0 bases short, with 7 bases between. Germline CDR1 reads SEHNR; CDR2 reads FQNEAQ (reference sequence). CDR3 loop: CASSPGSNYGYTF. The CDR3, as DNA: TGTGCCAGCAGCCCAGGGTCTAACTATGGCTACACCTTC.

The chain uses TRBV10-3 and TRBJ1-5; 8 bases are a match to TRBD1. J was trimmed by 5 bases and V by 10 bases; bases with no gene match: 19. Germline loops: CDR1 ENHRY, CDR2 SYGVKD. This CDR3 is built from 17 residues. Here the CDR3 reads CATTGAVAVEGDQPQHF. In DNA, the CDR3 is TGTGCCACGACAGGGGCAGTGGCGGTAGAGGGAGATCAGCCCCAGCATTTT.

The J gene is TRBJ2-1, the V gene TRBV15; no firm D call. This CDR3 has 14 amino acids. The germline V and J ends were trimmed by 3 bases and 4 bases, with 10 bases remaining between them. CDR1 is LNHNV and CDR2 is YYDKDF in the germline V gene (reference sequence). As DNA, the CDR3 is TGTGCCACCAGCAGTCGGCTAGTTTACAATGAGCAGTTCTTC. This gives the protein CATSSRLVYNEQFF.

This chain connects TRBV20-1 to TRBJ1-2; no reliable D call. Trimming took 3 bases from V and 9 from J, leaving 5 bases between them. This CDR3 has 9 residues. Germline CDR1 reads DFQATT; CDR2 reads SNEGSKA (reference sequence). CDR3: CSASSSYTF. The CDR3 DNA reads TGCAGTGCTAGCAGTAGCTACACCTTC.

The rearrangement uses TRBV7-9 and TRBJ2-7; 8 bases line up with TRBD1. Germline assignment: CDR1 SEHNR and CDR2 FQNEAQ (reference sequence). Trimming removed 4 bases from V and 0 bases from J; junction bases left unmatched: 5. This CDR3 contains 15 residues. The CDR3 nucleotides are TGTGCCAGCAGCTCGACAGGGGAGAGCTCCTACGAGCAGTACTTC. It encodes CASSSTGESSYEQYF. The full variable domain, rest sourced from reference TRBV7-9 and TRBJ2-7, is DTGVSQNPRHKITKRGQNVTFRCDPISEHNRLYWYRQTLGQGPEFLTYFQNEAQLEKSRLLSDRFSAERPKGSFSTLEIQRTEQGDSAMYLCASSSTGESSYEQYFGPGTRLTVT.

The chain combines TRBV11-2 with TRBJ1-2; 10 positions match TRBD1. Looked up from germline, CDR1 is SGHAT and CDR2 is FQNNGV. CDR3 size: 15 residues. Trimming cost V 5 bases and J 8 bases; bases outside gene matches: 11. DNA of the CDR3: TGTGCCAGCAGCGTACCCGGGACAGGGGATAGGGGCTACACCTTC. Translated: CASSVPGTGDRGYTF.